This T cell receptor (beta chain) was sequenced during a study of Tregs in tolerant kidney transplant recipients. Germline lookup yields CDR1 SGHNT and CDR2 YYREEE (reference sequence). The length of the CDR3 is 13 residues. The trim removed 7 bases at V and 6 bases at J, leaving 5 bases unmatched. Comments on this clone: Its target is not known.

Study-wide results and limits: Some patients' samples used different primers over time, so nucleotide sequences weren't comparable.

Some clones are missing from TCRdb's copy, which holds only in-frame ones; the method was immunoSEQ multiplex PCR. The data show more than 60,000 clones, with 95% to 98% seen just once and over 0.45% held by the top ten. The J gene is TRBJ2-4, the V gene TRBV5-4; 9 bases line up with TRBD1. The receptor was isolated from a human donor who received a combined kidney and bone marrow transplant. The specimen comprised CD4+ T cells from blood, sampled before the transplant. This CDR3 is CASHQDRGNIQYF. DNA for the CDR3: TGTGCCAGCCATCAGGACAGGGGAAACATTCAGTACTTC.